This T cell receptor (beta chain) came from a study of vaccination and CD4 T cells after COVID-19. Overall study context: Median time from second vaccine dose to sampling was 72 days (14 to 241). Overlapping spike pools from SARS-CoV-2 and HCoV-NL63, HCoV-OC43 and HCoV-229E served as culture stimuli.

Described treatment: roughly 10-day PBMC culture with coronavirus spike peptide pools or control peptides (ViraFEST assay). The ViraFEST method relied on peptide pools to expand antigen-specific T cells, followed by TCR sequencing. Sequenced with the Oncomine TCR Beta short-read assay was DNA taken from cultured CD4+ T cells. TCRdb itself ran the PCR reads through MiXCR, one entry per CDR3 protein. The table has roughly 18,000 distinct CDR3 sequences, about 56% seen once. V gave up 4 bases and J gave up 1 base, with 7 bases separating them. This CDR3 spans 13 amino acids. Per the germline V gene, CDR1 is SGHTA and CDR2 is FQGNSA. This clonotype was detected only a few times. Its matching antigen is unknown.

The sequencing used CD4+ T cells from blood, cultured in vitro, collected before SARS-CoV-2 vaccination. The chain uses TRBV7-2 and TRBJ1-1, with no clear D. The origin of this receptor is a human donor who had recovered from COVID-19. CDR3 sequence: CASSSQPNTEAFF. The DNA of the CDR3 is TGTGCCAGCAGCTCTCAGCCGAACACTGAAGCTTTCTTT.